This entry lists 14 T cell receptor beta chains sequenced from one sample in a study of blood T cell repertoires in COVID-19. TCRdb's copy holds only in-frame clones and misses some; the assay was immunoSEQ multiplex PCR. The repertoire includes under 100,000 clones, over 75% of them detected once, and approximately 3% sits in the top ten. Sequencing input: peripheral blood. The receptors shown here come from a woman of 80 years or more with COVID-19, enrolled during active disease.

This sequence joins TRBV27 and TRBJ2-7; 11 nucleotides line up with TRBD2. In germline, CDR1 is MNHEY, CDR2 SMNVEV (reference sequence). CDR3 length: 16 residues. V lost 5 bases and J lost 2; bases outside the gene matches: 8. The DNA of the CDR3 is TGTGCCAGCAGTAACCAACTAGCGGGGGAAACCTACGAGCAGTACTTC. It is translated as CASSNQLAGETYEQYF.

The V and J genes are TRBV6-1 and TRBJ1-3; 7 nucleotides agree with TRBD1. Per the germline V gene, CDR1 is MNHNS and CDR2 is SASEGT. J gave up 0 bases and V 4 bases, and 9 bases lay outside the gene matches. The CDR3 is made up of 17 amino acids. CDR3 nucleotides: TGTGCCAGCAGTGTCGGGACAGTTCAAAGCTCTGGAAACACCATATATTTT. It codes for CASSVGTVQSSGNTIYF.

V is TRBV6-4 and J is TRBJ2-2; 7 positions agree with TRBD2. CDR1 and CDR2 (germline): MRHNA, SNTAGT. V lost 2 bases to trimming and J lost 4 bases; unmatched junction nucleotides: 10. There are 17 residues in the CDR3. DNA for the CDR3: TGTGCCAGCAGTGACCGGGCTAGCGGCGGTGGCACCGGGGAGCTGTTTTTT. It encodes CASSDRASGGGTGELFF.

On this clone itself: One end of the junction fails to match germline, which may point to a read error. CDR3 residues: CASSLFTGNYNEQFF. The CDR3 region has the DNA TGTGCTAGCAGCTTATTCACAGGGAATTACAATGAGCAGTTCTTC. This chain joins TRBV7-7 and TRBJ2-1, with a possible D match to TRBD1 (6 bases). Germline values: CDR1 SSHAT, CDR2 FNYEAQ (reference sequence). The CDR3 is made up of 15 amino acids. The full variable domain, completed using reference TRBV7-7 and TRBJ2-1, is GAGVSQSPRYKVTKRGQDVTLRCDPISSHATLYWYQQALGQGPEFLTYFNYEAQPDKSGLPSDRFSAERPEGSISTLTIQRTEQRDSAMYRCASSLFTGNYNEQFFGPGTRLTVL.

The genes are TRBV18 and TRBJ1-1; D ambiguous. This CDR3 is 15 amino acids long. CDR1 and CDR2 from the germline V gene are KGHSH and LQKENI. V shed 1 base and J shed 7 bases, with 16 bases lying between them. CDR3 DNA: TGTGCCAGCTCACCACGAGGAGTGGATTTAGGTGAAGCTTTCTTT. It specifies CASSPRGVDLGEAFF.

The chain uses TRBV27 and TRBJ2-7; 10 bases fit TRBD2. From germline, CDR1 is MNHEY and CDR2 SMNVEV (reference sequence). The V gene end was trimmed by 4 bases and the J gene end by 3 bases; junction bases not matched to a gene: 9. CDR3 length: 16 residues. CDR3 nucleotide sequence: TGTGCCAGCAGTTACCTAGCGGGAGCTCCCAACTACGAGCAGTACTTC. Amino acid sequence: CASSYLAGAPNYEQYF.

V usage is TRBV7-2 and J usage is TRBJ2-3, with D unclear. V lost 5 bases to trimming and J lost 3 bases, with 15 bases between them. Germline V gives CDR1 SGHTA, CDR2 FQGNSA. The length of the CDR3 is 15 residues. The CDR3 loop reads CASSPGRWWTDTQYF. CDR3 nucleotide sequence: TGTGCCAGCAGCCCAGGCAGGTGGTGGACAGATACGCAGTATTTT.

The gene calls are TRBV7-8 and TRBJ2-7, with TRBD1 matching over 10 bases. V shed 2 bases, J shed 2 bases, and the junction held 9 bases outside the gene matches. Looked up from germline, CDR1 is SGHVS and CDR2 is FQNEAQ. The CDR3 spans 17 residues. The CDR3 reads CASSLLGQGGTPYEQYF. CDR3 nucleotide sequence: TGTGCCAGCAGCTTACTTGGACAGGGGGGTACTCCCTACGAGCAGTACTTC.

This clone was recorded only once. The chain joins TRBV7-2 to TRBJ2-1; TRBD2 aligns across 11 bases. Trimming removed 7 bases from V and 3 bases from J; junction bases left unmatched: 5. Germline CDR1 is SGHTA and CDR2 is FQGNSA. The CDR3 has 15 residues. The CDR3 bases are TGTGCCAGCACCCTTCTAGCGGGGGGCTACAATGAGCAGTTCTTC. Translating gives CASTLLAGGYNEQFF.

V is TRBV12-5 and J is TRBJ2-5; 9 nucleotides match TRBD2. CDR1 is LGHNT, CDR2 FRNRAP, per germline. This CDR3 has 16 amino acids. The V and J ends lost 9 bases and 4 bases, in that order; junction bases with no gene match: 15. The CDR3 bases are TGTGCTAGCAGTCGGGGTAGCGGGGGTCAGGGAGAGACCCAGTACTTC. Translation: CASSRGSGGQGETQYF.

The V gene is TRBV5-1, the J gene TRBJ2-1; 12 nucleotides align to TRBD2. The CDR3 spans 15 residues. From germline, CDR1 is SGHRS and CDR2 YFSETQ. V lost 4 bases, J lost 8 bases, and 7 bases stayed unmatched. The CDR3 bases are TGCGCCAGCAGCCAAACTAGCGGGAGGTTCCATGAGCAGTTCTTC. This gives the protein CASSQTSGRFHEQFF.

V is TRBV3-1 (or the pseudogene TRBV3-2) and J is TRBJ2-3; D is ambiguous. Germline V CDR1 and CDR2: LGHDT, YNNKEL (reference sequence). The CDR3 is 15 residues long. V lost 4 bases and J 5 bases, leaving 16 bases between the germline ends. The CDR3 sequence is CASSRPAGGIDTQYF. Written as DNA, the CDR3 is TGTGCCAGCAGCCGCCCTGCAGGTGGTATAGATACGCAGTATTTT.

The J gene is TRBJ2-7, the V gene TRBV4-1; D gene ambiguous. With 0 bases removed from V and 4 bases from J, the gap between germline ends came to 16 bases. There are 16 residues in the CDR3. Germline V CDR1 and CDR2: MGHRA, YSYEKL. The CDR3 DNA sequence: TGCGCCAGCAGCCAAGAACCTACCCGATCGAATTACGAGCAGTACTTC. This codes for CASSQEPTRSNYEQYF.

CDR3 residues: CAISERQGASYEQYF. In DNA, the CDR3 is TGTGCCATCAGTGAAAGACAGGGGGCGTCCTACGAGCAGTACTTC. The chain recombines TRBV10-3 with TRBJ2-7, with 10 bases lining up with TRBD1. CDR1 and CDR2 from the germline V gene are ENHRY and SYGVKD. The J segment lost 1 base and the V segment lost 3 bases, leaving 3 bases of the junction unmatched. This CDR3 has 15 residues.